This passage covers 17 T cell receptor beta chains from one sample sequenced in a study of OX40 agonist ivuxolimab in advanced cancers. Profiling relied on immunoSEQ multiplex PCR, and the TCRdb table lists in-frame clones only, not all of them. The sample lists tens of thousands of clones; roughly nine tenths were seen once. The starting material was CD4+ or CD8+ T cells sorted from blood, obtained in a trial of the OX40 agonist ivuxolimab. Receptors originate from an adult with an advanced solid tumor such as melanoma, head and neck, liver or kidney cancer.

The gene calls are TRBV19 and TRBJ2-1; D might be TRBD1 or TRBD2, each matching 5 bases. Germline V lookup: CDR1 LNHDA, CDR2 SQIVND (reference sequence). The CDR3 extends over 15 amino acids. Trimming pared 3 bases from V and 8 bases from J, leaving 17 bases between. CDR3 loop: CASSIRQGTGDEQFF. In nucleotides, the CDR3 is TGTGCCAGTAGTATTCGGCAGGGTACCGGGGATGAGCAGTTCTTC. Using reference TRBV19 and TRBJ2-1 for the parts outside the CDR3, the full variable domain is DGGITQSPKYLFRKEGQNVTLSCEQNLNHDAMYWYRQDPGQGLRLIYYSQIVNDFQKGDIAEGYSVSREKKESFPLTVTSAQKNPTAFYLCASSIRQGTGDEQFFGPGTRLTVL.

The chain joins TRBV5-1 to TRBJ2-1; 8 nucleotides match TRBD2. With 4 bases clipped from V and 5 bases from J, the junction kept 8 bases outside the gene matches. This CDR3 contains 15 residues. From germline, CDR1 is SGHRS and CDR2 YFSETQ. CDR3 DNA: TGCGCCAGCAGCCTTAACAGCGGGAGAAACAATGAGCAGTTCTTC. Translated: CASSLNSGRNNEQFF.

The chain joins TRBV29-1 to TRBJ1-2; maybe TRBD1 (5 bases). With 4 bases removed from V and 5 bases from J, the gap between germline ends came to 17 bases. Germline CDR1 SQVTM, CDR2 ANQGSEA. This CDR3 is 14 amino acids long. CDR3 loop: CSVAPPTAIYGYTF. CDR3 bases: TGCAGCGTTGCACCCCCGACAGCGATTTATGGCTACACCTTC. The whole variable domain, filled in from reference TRBV29-1 and TRBJ1-2, reads SAVISQKPSRDICQRGTSLTIQCQVDSQVTMMFWYRQQPGQSLTLIATANQGSEATYESGFVIDKFPISRPNLTFSTLTVSNMSPEDSSIYLCSVAPPTAIYGYTFGSGTRLTVV.

This clone was observed a handful of times. The chain uses TRBV6-4 and TRBJ2-2, with D perhaps matching TRBD2 (6 bases). This CDR3 region has 17 residues. Germline V gives CDR1 MRHNA, CDR2 SNTAGT. The ends were cut back, 5 bases at V and 6 bases at J, with 22 bases in the middle. The CDR3: CASSKEGIAAAAGELFF. The CDR3 DNA reads as TGTGCCAGCAGTAAAGAGGGGATAGCGGCAGCGGCCGGGGAGCTGTTTTTT.

The rearrangement joins TRBV30 to TRBJ1-6; no firm D call. V was clipped by 2 bases and J by 14 bases, with 13 bases between them. CDR3 length: 12 residues. CDR1 GTSNPN and CDR2 SVGIG come from the germline V gene (reference sequence). As DNA, the CDR3 is TGTGCCTGGAGTCTTACGGTTTTATCCCTCCACTTT. Residues: CAWSLTVLSLHF. Based on the CDR3 plus reference TRBV30 and TRBJ1-6, the full variable domain is SQTIHQWPATLVQPVGSPLSLECTVEGTSNPNLYWYRQAAGRGLQLLFYSVGIGQISSEVPQNLSASRPQDRQFILSSKKLLLSDSGFYLCAWSLTVLSLHFGNGTRLTVT.

The V call is TRBV5-1, the J call TRBJ2-5, with D unclear. Trimming removed 0 bases from V and 4 bases from J, with 13 bases in between. Germline V gives CDR1 SGHRS, CDR2 YFSETQ. There are 15 residues in the CDR3. DNA for the CDR3: TGCGCCAGCAGCTTGGGTGTCGGAATGGGAGAGACCCAGTACTTC. Its protein is CASSLGVGMGETQYF.

The rearrangement joins TRBV4-3 to TRBJ1-5, with no clear D. Germline CDR1 is LGHNA and CDR2 is YSLEER. The CDR3 spans 13 residues. V lost 2 bases to trimming and J lost 4 bases, with 6 bases between them. The CDR3 coding sequence is TGCGCCAGCAGCCAATCTCTGAATCAGCCCCAGCATTTT. It is translated as CASSQSLNQPQHF.

CDR3 DNA: TGTGCCAGCAGTGAAGAAGGCTATGACAACACTGAAGCTTTCTTT. It encodes CASSEEGYDNTEAFF. The V and J genes are TRBV25-1 and TRBJ1-1, with D unresolved. Trimming took 2 bases from V and 2 from J, leaving 12 bases between them. The germline gives CDR1 MGHDK, CDR2 SYGVNS. This CDR3 is built from 15 residues.

The CDR3 region is CASRDRGNTGELFF. CDR3 nucleotide sequence: TGTGCCAGCAGGGACAGGGGAAACACCGGGGAGCTGTTTTTT. The chain has TRBV6-6 and TRBJ2-2; the match to TRBD1 covers 9 bases. Germline assignment: CDR1 MNHNY and CDR2 SVGAGI (reference sequence). CDR3 size: 14 residues. Trimming at V came to 6 bases and at J to 2 bases, leaving 1 base not matched to a gene.

This clone appeared once. The chain employs TRBV29-1 and TRBJ2-1; 14 bases fit TRBD2. The CDR3 has 18 amino acids. Unmatched junction bases numbered 18, after V lost 8 bases and J lost 6 bases. Germline CDR1 is SQVTM and CDR2 is ANQGSEA. As DNA, the CDR3 is TGCAGCACCGGTCTGGGACTAGCGGGAGATAAGGGGTTCAATGAGCAGTTCTTC. It codes for CSTGLGLAGDKGFNEQFF.

The J gene is TRBJ2-1, the V gene TRBV11-3, with 11 bases that match TRBD2. Germline CDR1 and CDR2: SGHNT and YENEEA. The trim removed 5 bases at V and 1 base at J, leaving 4 bases unmatched. This CDR3 has 16 amino acids. The CDR3 region is CASSERLAGSYNEQFF. The DNA for the CDR3 is TGTGCCAGCAGCGAACGACTAGCGGGATCCTACAATGAGCAGTTCTTC.

This clone was counted between two and nine times. This rearrangement joins TRBV2 to TRBJ1-5, with TRBD1 matching over 7 bases. CDR3 length equals 13 residues. Per germline, CDR1 SNHLY and CDR2 FYNNEI. V lost 5 bases to trimming and J lost 4 bases; unmatched junction nucleotides: 2. The CDR3 sequence is CASSTRGNQPQHF. The CDR3 DNA reads TGTGCCAGCAGTACCAGGGGGAATCAGCCCCAGCATTTT. The full variable domain, completed using reference TRBV2 and TRBJ1-5, is EPEVTQTPSHQVTQMGQEVILRCVPISNHLYFYWYRQILGQKVEFLVSFYNNEISEKSEIFDDQFSVERPDGSNFTLKIRSTKLEDSAMYFCASSTRGNQPQHFGDGTRLSIL.

The chain recombines TRBV7-2 with TRBJ1-5; TRBD1 aligns across 7 bases. Germline-derived CDR1 and CDR2 are SGHTA and FQGNSA. The CDR3 runs 14 residues. The V and J ends lost 7 bases and 5 bases, in that order; junction bases with no gene match: 8. The CDR3, as DNA: TGTGCCAGCAACCTAAGAGGGGGCGATCAGCCCCAGCATTTT. Its protein is CASNLRGGDQPQHF.

This clone was observed a single time. V is TRBV7-2 and J is TRBJ1-1; unclear D gene. The V gene lost 2 bases and the J gene lost 4 bases, with 11 bases spanning the gap. From germline, CDR1 is SGHTA and CDR2 FQGNSA. The CDR3 is made up of 14 amino acids. Here the CDR3 DNA reads TGTGCCAGCAGCTTACTTCATGGGAGCACTGAAGCTTTCTTT. This translates into CASSLLHGSTEAFF.

This chain links TRBV9 with TRBJ1-6, with no clear D. V lost 0 bases, J lost 9 bases, and 7 bases lay in between. This CDR3 is built from 13 residues. CDR1 and CDR2 from the germline V gene are SGDLS and YYNGEE. This chain's CDR3 is CASSVAPASPLHF. In nucleotides, the CDR3 is TGTGCCAGCAGCGTAGCACCCGCTTCACCCCTCCACTTT.

J is TRBJ2-7 and V is TRBV4-3, with 8 bases identical to TRBD1. J lost 5 bases, V lost 0 bases, and 9 bases had no gene match. Germline CDR1 and CDR2: LGHNA and YSLEER. CDR3 size: 16 residues. The CDR3: CASSQDRAGGVDEQYF. For the CDR3, the DNA is TGCGCCAGCAGCCAAGATCGCGCAGGGGGCGTCGACGAGCAGTACTTC.

CDR3 protein: CATLAGGPFDEQFF. CDR3 nucleotides: TGTGCCACCCTAGCGGGAGGGCCTTTCGATGAGCAGTTCTTC. This chain uses TRBV27 with TRBJ2-1, with 12 bases fitting TRBD2. The CDR3 has 14 residues. V trimming: 10 bases; J trimming: 8 bases; junction bases outside the gene matches: 9. The germline V gene encodes CDR1 MNHEY and CDR2 SMNVEV (reference sequence).